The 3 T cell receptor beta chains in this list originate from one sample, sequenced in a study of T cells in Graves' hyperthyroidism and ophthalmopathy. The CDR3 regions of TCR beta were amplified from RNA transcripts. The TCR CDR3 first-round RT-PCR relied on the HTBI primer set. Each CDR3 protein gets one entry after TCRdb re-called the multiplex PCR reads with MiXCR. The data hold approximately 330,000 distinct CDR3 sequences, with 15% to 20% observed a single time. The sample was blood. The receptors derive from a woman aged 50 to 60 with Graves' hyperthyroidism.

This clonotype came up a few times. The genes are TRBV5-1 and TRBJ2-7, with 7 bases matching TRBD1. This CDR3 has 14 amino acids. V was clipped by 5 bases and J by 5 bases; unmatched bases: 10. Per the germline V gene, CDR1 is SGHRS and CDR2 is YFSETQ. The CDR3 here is CASRVVGQVNEQYV. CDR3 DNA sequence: TGCGCCAGCAGGGTCGTCGGACAGGTTAACGAGCAGTACGTC.

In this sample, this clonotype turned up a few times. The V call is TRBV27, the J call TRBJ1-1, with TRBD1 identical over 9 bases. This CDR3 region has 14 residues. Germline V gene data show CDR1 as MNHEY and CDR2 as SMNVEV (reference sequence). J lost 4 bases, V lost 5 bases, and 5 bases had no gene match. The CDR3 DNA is TGTGCCAGCAGTCTCCGGACAGGGGCCACTGAAGCTTTCTTT. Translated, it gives CASSLRTGATEAFF.

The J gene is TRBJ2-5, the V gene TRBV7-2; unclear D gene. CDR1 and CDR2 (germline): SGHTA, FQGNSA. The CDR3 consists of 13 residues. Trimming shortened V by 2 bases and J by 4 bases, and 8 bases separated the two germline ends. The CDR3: CASSLSSLETQYF. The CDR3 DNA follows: TGTGCCAGCAGCTTATCCTCTCTAGAGACCCAGTACTTC.